This TCR beta chain was sequenced for a study of beta chain features in type 1 diabetes. At the level of the study: In all, around 99 million sorted cells from all samples were analyzed. Overall study results and limits: People with Type 1 diabetes carried modestly yet significantly shorter TCRB CDR3s in all four CD4+ subsets.

As for this clone: Its antigen remains unidentified.

As every portion of the isolated RNA was reverse transcribed, the sequencing read expressed TCRB transcripts. The protocol was immunoSEQ multiplex PCR, while the TCRdb copy is restricted to in-frame clones and leaves out a portion. Of a few hundred thousand clones detected, around 10% appear once; the ten largest clones hold about 0.63%. This CDR3 region has 16 residues. V lost 5 bases and J 1 base, leaving 17 bases between the germline ends. Looked up from germline, CDR1 is SEHNR and CDR2 is FQNEAQ (reference sequence). The genes are TRBV7-9 and TRBJ1-1, with TRBD1 as a possible D gene (6 bases). This clonotype was obtained from a man aged 25-45 years with type 1 diabetes. The sequenced sample consisted of central memory CD4+ T cells from blood. The CDR3 loop reads CASSPGGGGSNTEAFF. The CDR3 DNA reads TGTGCCAGCAGCCCCGGAGGGGGAGGCTCGAACACTGAAGCTTTCTTT.